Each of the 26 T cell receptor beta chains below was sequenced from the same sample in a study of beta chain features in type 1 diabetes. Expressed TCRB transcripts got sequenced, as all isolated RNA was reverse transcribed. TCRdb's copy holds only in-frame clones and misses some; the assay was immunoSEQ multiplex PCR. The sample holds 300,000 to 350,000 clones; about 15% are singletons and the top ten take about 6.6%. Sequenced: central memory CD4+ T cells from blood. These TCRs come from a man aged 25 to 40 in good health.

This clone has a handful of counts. The CDR3 protein is CASSPRRDRGRRVEQYF. The CDR3 DNA sequence: TGTGCCAGCAGCCCAAGAAGGGACAGGGGGCGCCGGGTCGAGCAGTACTTC. The V and J genes are TRBV13 and TRBJ2-7; 12 bases map to TRBD1. The CDR3 is made up of 17 amino acids. Trimming took 5 bases from V and 6 from J; bases not matched to a gene: 14. Germline values: CDR1 PRHDT, CDR2 FYEKMQ (reference sequence).

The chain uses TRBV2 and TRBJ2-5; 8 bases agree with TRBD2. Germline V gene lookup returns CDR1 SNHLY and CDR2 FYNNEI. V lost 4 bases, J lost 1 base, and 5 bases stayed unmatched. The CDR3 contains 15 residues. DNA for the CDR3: TGTGCCAGCAGTGGCTTCCGGGGGGGCCAAGAGACCCAGTACTTC. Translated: CASSGFRGGQETQYF.

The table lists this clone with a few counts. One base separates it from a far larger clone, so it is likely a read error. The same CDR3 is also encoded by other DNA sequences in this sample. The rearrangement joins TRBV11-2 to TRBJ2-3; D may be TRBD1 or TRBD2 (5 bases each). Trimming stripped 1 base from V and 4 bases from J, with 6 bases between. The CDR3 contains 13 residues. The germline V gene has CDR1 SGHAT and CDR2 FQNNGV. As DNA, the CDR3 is TGTGCCAGCAGCTTAGGAGGGGCAGATACGCAGTATTTT. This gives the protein CASSLGGADTQYF. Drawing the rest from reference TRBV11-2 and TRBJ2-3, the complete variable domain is EAGVAQSPRYKIIEKRQSVAFWCNPISGHATLYWYQQILGQGPKLLIQFQNNGVVDDSQLPKDRFSAERLKGVDSTLKIQPAKLEDSAVYLCASSLGGADTQYFGPGTRLTVL.

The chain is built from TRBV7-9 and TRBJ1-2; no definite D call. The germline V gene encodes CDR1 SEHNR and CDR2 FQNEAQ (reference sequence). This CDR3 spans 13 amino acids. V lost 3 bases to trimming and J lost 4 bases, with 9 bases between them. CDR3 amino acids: CASSFTRFYGYTF. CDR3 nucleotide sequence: TGTGCCAGCAGCTTTACCAGGTTCTATGGCTACACCTTC.

CDR3 protein: CASRLGDTQYF. CDR3 DNA: TGTGCCAGCAGGCTGGGAGATACGCAGTATTTT. The J gene is TRBJ2-3, the V gene TRBV10-3; D gene ambiguous. From germline, CDR1 is ENHRY and CDR2 SYGVKD. Trimming stripped 10 bases from V and 5 bases from J, with 10 bases between. The CDR3 covers 11 residues.

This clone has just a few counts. The CDR3 loop is CASSPPGTPTYEQYF. CDR3 coding DNA: TGTGCCAGCTCACCACCCGGGACACCGACCTACGAGCAGTACTTC. The chain has TRBV18 and TRBJ2-7; weak D call: TRBD1 (6 bases). The CDR3 extends over 15 amino acids. V was clipped by 0 bases and J by 2 bases, with 11 bases between them. The germline gives CDR1 KGHSH, CDR2 LQKENI.

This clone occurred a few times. CDR3 DNA: TGTGCCAGCAGCATCAAACTCTCCTGGGCCAACGTCCTGACTTTC. It codes for CASSIKLSWANVLTF. The chain couples TRBV5-4 to TRBJ2-6; D uncertain. CDR1 and CDR2 (germline): SGHNT, YYREEE (reference sequence). V lost 4 bases, J lost 5 bases, and 13 bases lay in between. CDR3 length: 15 residues.

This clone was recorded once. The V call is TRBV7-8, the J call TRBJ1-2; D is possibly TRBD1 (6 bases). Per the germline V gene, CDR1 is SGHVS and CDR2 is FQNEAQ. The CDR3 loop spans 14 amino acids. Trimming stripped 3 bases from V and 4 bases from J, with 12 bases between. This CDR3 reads CASSFQLGGYGYTF. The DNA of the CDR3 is TGTGCCAGCAGCTTCCAATTAGGGGGCTATGGCTACACCTTC.

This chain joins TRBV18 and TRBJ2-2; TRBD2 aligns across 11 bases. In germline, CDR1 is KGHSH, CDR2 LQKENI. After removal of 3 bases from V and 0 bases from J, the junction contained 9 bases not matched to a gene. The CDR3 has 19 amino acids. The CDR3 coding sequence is TGTGCCAGCTCACCTCGATTCACTAGCGGGAGACCGAACACCGGGGAGCTGTTTTTT. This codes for CASSPRFTSGRPNTGELFF. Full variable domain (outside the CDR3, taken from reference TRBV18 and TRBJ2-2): NAGVMQNPRHLVRRRGQEARLRCSPMKGHSHVYWYRQLPEEGLKFMVYLQKENIIDESGMPKERFSAEFPKEGPSILRIQQVVRGDSAAYFCASSPRFTSGRPNTGELFFGEGSRLTVL.

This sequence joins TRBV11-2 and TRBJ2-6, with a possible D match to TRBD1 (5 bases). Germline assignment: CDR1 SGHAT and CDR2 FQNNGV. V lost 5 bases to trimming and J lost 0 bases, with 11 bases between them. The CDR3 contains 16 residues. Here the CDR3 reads CASSQGSLSGANVLTF. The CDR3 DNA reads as TGTGCCAGCAGCCAGGGTTCCCTCTCTGGGGCCAACGTCCTGACTTTC. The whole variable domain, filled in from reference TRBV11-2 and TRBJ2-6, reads EAGVAQSPRYKIIEKRQSVAFWCNPISGHATLYWYQQILGQGPKLLIQFQNNGVVDDSQLPKDRFSAERLKGVDSTLKIQPAKLEDSAVYLCASSQGSLSGANVLTFGAGSRLTVL.

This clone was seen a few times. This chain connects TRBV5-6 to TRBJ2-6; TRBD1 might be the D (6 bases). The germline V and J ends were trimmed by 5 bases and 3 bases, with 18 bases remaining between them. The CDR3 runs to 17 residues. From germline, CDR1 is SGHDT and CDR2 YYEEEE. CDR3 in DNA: TGTGCCAGCAGTCCAGACAGGCAATCCCATGGGGCCAACGTCCTGACTTTC. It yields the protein CASSPDRQSHGANVLTF.

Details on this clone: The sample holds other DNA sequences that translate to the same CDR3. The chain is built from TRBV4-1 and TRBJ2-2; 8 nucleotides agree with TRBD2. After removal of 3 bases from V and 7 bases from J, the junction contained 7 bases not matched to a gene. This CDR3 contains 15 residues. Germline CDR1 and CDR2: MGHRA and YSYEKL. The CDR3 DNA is TGCGCCAGCAGCCACCCACTCGCGGGGGGCGGGGAGCTGTTTTTT. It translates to CASSHPLAGGGELFF.

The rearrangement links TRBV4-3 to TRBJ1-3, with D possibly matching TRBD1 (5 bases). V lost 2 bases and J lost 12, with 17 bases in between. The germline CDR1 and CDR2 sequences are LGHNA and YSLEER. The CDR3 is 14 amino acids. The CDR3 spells CASSQFSGTEYIYF. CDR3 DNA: TGCGCCAGCAGCCAATTTTCGGGGACCGAATACATATATTTT.

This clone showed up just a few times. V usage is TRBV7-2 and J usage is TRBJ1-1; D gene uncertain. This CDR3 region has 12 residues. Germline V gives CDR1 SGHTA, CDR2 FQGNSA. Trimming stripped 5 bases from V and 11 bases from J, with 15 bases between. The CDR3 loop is CASSKTPQVAFF. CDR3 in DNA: TGTGCCAGCAGCAAAACGCCGCAAGTCGCTTTCTTT.

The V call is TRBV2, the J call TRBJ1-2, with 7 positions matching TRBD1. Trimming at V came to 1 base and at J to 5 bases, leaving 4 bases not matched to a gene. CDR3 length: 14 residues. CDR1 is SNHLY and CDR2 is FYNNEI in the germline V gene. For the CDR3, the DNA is TGTGCCAGCAGTGAAGATGCAGGGGGGTATGGCTACACCTTC. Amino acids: CASSEDAGGYGYTF.

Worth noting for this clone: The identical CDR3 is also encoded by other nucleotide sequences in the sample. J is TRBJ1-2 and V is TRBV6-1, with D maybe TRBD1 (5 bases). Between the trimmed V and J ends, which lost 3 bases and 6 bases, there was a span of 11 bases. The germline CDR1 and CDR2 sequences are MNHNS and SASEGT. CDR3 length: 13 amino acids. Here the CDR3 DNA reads TGTGCCAGCAGTGAGGGGGGGTCCCATGGCTACACCTTC. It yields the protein CASSEGGSHGYTF.

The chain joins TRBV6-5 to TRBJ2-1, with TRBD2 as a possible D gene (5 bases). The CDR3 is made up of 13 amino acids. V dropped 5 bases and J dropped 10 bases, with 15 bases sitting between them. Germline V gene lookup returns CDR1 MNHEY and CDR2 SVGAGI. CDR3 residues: CASSPHRPGEQFF. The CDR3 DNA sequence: TGTGCCAGCAGTCCCCATCGACCGGGGGAGCAGTTCTTC.

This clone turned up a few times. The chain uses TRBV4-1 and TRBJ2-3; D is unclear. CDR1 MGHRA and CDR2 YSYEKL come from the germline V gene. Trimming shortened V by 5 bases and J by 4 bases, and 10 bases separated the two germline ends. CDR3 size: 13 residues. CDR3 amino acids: CASSSPSADTQYF. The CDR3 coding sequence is TGCGCCAGCAGCTCCCCTTCCGCAGATACGCAGTATTTT.

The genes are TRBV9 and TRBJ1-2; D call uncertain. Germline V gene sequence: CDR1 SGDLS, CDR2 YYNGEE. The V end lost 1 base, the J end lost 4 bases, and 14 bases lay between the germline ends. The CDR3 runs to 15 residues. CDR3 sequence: CASSVSPTDGYGYTF. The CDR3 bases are TGTGCCAGCAGCGTATCACCGACTGACGGCTATGGCTACACCTTC.

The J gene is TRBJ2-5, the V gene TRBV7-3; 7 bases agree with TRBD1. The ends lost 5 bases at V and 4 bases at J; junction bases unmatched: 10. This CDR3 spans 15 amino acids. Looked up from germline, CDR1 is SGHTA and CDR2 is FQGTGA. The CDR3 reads CASSPTIGTVETQYF. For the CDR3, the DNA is TGTGCCAGCAGCCCGACTATTGGGACAGTAGAGACCCAGTACTTC.

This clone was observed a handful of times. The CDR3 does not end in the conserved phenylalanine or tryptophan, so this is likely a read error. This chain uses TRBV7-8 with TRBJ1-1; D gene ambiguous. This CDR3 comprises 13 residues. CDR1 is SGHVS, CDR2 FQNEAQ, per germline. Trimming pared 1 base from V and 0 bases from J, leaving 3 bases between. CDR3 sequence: CASSLVMNTEAFL. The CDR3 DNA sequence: TGTGCCAGCAGCTTAGTTATGAACACTGAAGCTTTCCTT.

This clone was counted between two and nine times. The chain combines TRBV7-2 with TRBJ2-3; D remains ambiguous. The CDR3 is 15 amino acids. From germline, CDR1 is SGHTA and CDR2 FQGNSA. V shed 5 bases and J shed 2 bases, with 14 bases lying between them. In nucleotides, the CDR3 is TGTGCCAGCAGCCTCTCTCCGGCTGTCACAGATACGCAGTATTTT. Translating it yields CASSLSPAVTDTQYF.

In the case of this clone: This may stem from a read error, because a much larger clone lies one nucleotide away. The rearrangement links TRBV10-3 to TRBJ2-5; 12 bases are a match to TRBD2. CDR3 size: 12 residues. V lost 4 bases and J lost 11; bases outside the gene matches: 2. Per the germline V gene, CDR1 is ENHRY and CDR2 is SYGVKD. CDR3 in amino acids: CAISGTSGVQYF. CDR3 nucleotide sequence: TGTGCCATCAGTGGGACTAGCGGGGTGCAGTACTTC.

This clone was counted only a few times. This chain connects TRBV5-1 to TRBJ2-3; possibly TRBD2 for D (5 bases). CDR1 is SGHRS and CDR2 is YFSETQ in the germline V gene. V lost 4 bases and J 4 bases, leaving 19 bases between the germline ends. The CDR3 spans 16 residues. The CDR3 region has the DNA TGCGCCAGCAGCCCCGGGCAATCGGAGGATTCAGATACGCAGTATTTT. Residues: CASSPGQSEDSDTQYF. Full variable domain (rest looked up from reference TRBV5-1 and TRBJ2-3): KAGVTQTPRYLIKTRGQQVTLSCSPISGHRSVSWYQQTPGQGLQFLFEYFSETQRNKGNFPGRFSGRQFSNSRSEMNVSTLELGDSALYLCASSPGQSEDSDTQYFGPGTRLTVL.

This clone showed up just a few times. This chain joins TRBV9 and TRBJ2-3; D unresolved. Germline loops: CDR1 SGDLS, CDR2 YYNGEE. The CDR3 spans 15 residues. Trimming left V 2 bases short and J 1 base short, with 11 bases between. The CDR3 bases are TGTGCCAGCAGCGTGAAAGGTTCTGGCACAGATACGCAGTATTTT. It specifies CASSVKGSGTDTQYF. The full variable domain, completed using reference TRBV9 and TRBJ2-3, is DSGVTQTPKHLITATGQRVTLRCSPRSGDLSVYWYQQSLDQGLQFLIQYYNGEERAKGNILERFSAQQFPDLHSELNLSSLELGDSALYFCASSVKGSGTDTQYFGPGTRLTVL.

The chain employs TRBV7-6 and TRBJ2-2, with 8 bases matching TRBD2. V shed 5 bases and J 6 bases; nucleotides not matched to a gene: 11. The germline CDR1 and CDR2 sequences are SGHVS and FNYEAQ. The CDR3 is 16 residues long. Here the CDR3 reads CASSPSGAGAAGELFF. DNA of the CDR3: TGTGCCAGCAGCCCATCCGGAGCGGGAGCTGCCGGGGAGCTGTTTTTT.